This entry features one T cell receptor (beta chain) sequence. The target antigen is unknown. The sample belongs to a study of PD-1 blockade in classical Hodgkin lymphoma. About the research overall: Each patient was given nivolumab 3 mg/kg through a vein every 2 weeks. Study conclusions and caveats: Prior therapy or disease activity may underlie the repertoire differences, whose causes remain undefined.

Autologous stem cell transplantation was followed by relapse in every patient, and brentuximab vedotin exposure varied. Produced via immunoSEQ multiplex PCR; TCRdb's table is partial and in-frame only. The sample includes tens of thousands of clones, around 89% of them seen just once. Germline V lookup: CDR1 MNHEY, CDR2 SVGAGI. V was cut by 6 bases and J by 6 bases, with 11 bases left in between. The CDR3 contains 13 residues. The input for sequencing was peripheral blood mononuclear cells (PBMCs), taken at baseline. The chain has TRBV6-5 and TRBJ2-2; D possibly corresponds to TRBD1 (6 bases). The receptor comes from a human donor with classical Hodgkin lymphoma. This CDR3 reads CASRPDRSGELFF. Written as DNA, the CDR3 is TGTGCCAGCAGGCCCGACAGGTCCGGGGAGCTGTTTTTT.